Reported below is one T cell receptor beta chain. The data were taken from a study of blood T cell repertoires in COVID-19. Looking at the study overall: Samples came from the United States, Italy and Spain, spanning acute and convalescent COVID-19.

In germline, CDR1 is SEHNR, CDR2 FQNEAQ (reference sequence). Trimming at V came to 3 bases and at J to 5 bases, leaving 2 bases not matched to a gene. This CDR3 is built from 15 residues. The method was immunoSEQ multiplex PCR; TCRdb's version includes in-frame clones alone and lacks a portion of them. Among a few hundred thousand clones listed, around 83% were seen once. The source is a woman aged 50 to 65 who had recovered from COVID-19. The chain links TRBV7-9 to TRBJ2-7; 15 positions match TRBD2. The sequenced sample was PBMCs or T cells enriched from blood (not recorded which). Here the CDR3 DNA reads TGTGCCAGCAGCTTTGGACTAGCGGGAGGGAACGAGCAGTACTTC. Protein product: CASSFGLAGGNEQYF.